This TCR beta chain was captured by sequencing in a study of T cell responses to AZD1222 COVID-19 vaccine. Sequencing used immunoSEQ multiplex PCR; TCRdb keeps in-frame clones, though not all of them. The profile shows about 110,000 clones, 70% to 90% of them singletons. This clone was seen only once. V was clipped by 3 bases and J by 0 bases, with 21 bases between them. This CDR3 is 19 amino acids long. Germline assignment: CDR1 MDHEN and CDR2 SYDVKM. The specimen was peripheral blood, collected 28 days after the second AZD1222 dose. The sequence was obtained from an adult who received the AZD1222 COVID-19 vaccine. The genes are TRBV28 and TRBJ1-3, with D uncertain. The CDR3 DNA follows: TGTGCCAGCAGTTTTAGTTGGCCGTCCGGCAGCCTCTCTGGAAACACCATATATTTT. This codes for CASSFSWPSGSLSGNTIYF.